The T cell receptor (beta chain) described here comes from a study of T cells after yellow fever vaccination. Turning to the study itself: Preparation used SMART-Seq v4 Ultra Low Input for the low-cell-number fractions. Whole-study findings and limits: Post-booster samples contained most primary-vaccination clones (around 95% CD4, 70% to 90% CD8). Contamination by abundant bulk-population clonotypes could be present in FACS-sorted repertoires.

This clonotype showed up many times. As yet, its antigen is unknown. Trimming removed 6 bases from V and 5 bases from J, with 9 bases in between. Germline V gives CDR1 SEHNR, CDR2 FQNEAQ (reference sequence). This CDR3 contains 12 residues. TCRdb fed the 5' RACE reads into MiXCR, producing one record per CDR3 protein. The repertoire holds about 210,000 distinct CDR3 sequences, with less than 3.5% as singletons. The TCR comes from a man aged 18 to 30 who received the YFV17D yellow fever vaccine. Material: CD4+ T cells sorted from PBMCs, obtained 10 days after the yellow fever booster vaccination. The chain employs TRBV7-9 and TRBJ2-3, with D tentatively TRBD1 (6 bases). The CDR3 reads CASSPQGDTQYF. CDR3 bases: TGTGCCAGCAGTCCACAGGGAGATACGCAGTATTTT.